This entry is about one TCR beta chain. Germline loops: CDR1 LGHNT, CDR2 FRNRAP. Trimming took 7 bases from V and 2 from J, leaving 12 bases between them. The CDR3 loop spans 13 amino acids. The data are from a study of blood T cell repertoires in COVID-19. The wider study: Whether acute or convalescent, the COVID-19 samples came from the United States, Italy and Spain.

In the original workflow: Reference gene primers were amplified, and this amplification served to estimate nucleated cell counts. Clones were read by immunoSEQ multiplex PCR, and TCRdb kept only the in-frame ones, dropping some. V and J calls plus clone size are reproduced from that table; the DNA served to infer D and trimming. The repertoire has 250,000 to 350,000 clones, approximately 89% of them found once; the top ten carry roughly 7%. The sample taken for sequencing was peripheral blood. The TCR comes from a woman in her 30s who had recovered from COVID-19. The rearrangement uses TRBV12-5 and TRBJ2-7; tentatively, D is TRBD1 (5 bases). CDR3 nucleotide sequence: TGTGCTAGTGCTCTTGACAGTACCTACGAGCAGTACTTC. This translates into CASALDSTYEQYF.